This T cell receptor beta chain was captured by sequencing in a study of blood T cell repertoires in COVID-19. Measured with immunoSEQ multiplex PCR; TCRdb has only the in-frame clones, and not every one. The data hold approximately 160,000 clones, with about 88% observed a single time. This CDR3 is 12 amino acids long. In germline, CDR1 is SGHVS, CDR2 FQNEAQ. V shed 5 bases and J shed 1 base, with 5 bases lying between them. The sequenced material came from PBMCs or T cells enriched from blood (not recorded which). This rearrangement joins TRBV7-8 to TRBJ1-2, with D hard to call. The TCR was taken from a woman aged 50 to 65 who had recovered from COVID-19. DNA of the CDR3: TGTGCCAGCAGCCCACTTAACTATGGCTACACCTTC. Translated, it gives CASSPLNYGYTF. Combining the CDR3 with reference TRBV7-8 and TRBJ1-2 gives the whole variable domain GAGVSQSPRYKVAKRGQDVALRCDPISGHVSLFWYQQALGQGPEFLTYFQNEAQLDKSGLPSDRFFAERPEGSVSTLKIQRTQQEDSAVYLCASSPLNYGYTFGSGTRLTVV.